This T cell receptor (beta chain) was captured in a study of regulatory T cells in long-lasting Graves disease. Study-level points and caveats: Persistent Graves' patients showed a TCR diversity that was lower than that of newly diagnosed ones.

With V trimmed by 4 bases and J by 2 bases, 5 bases remained unmatched. The CDR3 loop spans 15 amino acids. The germline CDR1 and CDR2 sequences are WNHNN and SYGVQD (reference sequence). Time point specified: newly diagnosed GD, antithyroid drugs for less than 3 months. PBMCs were the source of the RNA used for TCR sequencing. As concerns this clonotype: Antigen unknown.

Libraries of TCR beta came from iRepertoire HTBI primers plus Arm-PCR of CDR3 regions. One entry per CDR3 protein, called by TCRdb with MiXCR from the multiplex PCR reads. The sample records hundreds of thousands of distinct CDR3 sequences, approximately 16% being singletons. These data were also filed under a second study, of T cells in Graves' hyperthyroidism and ophthalmopathy. That study adds: Ophthalmopathy was model-predicted a median around seven months pre-onset.

The clonotype originates from a woman aged 35-65 years with Graves disease. The chain joins TRBV10-1 to TRBJ2-7; TRBD2 aligns across 10 bases. The sample was peripheral blood mononuclear cells (PBMCs), taken at new diagnosis, from a patient treated with antithyroid drugs. The CDR3 DNA is TGCGCCAGCAGTGTGGCTAGCGGGGGCCCCTACGAGCAGTACTTC. Translation gives CASSVASGGPYEQYF.